The 18 T cell receptor beta chains below all came from one sample that was sequenced in a study of blood T cell repertoires in COVID-19. Sequencing used immunoSEQ multiplex PCR; TCRdb keeps in-frame clones, though not all of them. The top ten hold 1.4% to 1.5% of the sample, which has about 430,000 clones, nearly 90% seen once. Sequences were obtained from PBMCs or T cells enriched from blood (not recorded which). These receptors came from a woman aged 18-35 years who had been exposed to COVID-19.

The chain combines TRBV5-1 with TRBJ2-7; D remains ambiguous. CDR3 length: 15 residues. In germline, CDR1 is SGHRS, CDR2 YFSETQ. The germline V and J ends were trimmed by 3 bases and 4 bases, with 17 bases remaining between them. CDR3 nucleotides: TGCGCCAGCAGCTCAGGTGGGCAAATCCTTTACGAGCAGTACTTC. Its protein product is CASSSGGQILYEQYF. Combining the CDR3 with reference TRBV5-1 and TRBJ2-7 gives the whole variable domain KAGVTQTPRYLIKTRGQQVTLSCSPISGHRSVSWYQQTPGQGLQFLFEYFSETQRNKGNFPGRFSGRQFSNSRSEMNVSTLELGDSALYLCASSSGGQILYEQYFGPGTRLTVT.

The J gene is TRBJ1-2, the V gene TRBV5-1, with D possibly TRBD1 on 6 matching bases. Trimming left V 0 bases short and J 2 bases short, with 11 bases between. In germline, CDR1 is SGHRS, CDR2 YFSETQ. The CDR3 is 15 amino acids. DNA of the CDR3: TGCGCCAGCAGCTTGGGACAGGCCTTAAACTATGGCTACACCTTC. Its protein is CASSLGQALNYGYTF.

The chain uses TRBV6-5 and TRBJ2-7, with unresolved D. The CDR3 is 12 amino acids. V lost 5 bases and J lost 4, with 9 bases in between. Germline CDR1 reads MNHEY; CDR2 reads SVGAGI. CDR3 in DNA: TGTGCCAGCAGTAACCAAGCATACGAGCAGTACTTC. It yields the protein CASSNQAYEQYF.

The count of this clone is one. One end of the junction varies from germline; a read error may be responsible. V and J are TRBV16 and TRBJ2-7; possible D gene TRBD2, 5 bases. There are 11 residues in the CDR3. Per germline, CDR1 KGHSY and CDR2 FQNENV. The CDR3 nucleotides are TGTGCCAGCAGCCACGGGATGGAGGTTATTTTC. Translating it yields CASSHGMEVIF.

Only a few counts were recorded for this clone. The rearrangement joins TRBV7-3 to TRBJ2-2; 10 bases are a match to TRBD1. The CDR3 is 17 amino acids. The V segment lost 0 bases and the J segment 0 bases; nucleotides outside the gene matches: 1. Germline V CDR1 and CDR2: SGHTA, FQGTGA. CDR3 sequence: CASSLTGTGANTGELFF. The CDR3 DNA is TGTGCCAGCAGCTTAACAGGGACAGGGGCGAACACCGGGGAGCTGTTTTTT.

The count of this clone is one. CDR3 nucleotide sequence: TGCGCCAGCAGCCAAGAGGAGGAGACCGGGGAGCTGTTTTTT. This codes for CASSQEEETGELFF. The chain is built from TRBV4-3 and TRBJ2-2; D might be TRBD2 (5 bases). CDR3 size: 14 residues. Deletions cut 0 bases from V and 5 bases from J, with 7 bases between. The germline gives CDR1 LGHNA, CDR2 YSLEER.

The gene calls are TRBV5-1 and TRBJ2-3; possible D gene TRBD1, 6 bases. The CDR3 has 17 amino acids. The V end lost 4 bases, the J end lost 0 bases, and 18 bases lay between the germline ends. CDR1 is SGHRS, CDR2 YFSETQ, per germline. This chain's CDR3 is CASSRQATGTSTDTQYF. As DNA, the CDR3 is TGCGCCAGCAGCCGACAGGCGACGGGCACTAGCACAGATACGCAGTATTTT. Complete variable domain (other parts from reference TRBV5-1 and TRBJ2-3): KAGVTQTPRYLIKTRGQQVTLSCSPISGHRSVSWYQQTPGQGLQFLFEYFSETQRNKGNFPGRFSGRQFSNSRSEMNVSTLELGDSALYLCASSRQATGTSTDTQYFGPGTRLTVL.

The V call is TRBV2, the J call TRBJ1-2; D is undetermined. Trimming cost V 4 bases and J 5 bases, with 8 bases left between them. The V gene's germline CDR1 is SNHLY and CDR2 FYNNEI. The CDR3 covers 12 residues. CDR3 nucleotides: TGTGCCAGCAGTGCTACCTTATATGGCTACACCTTC. The encoded protein is CASSATLYGYTF. Full variable domain (rest looked up from reference TRBV2 and TRBJ1-2): EPEVTQTPSHQVTQMGQEVILRCVPISNHLYFYWYRQILGQKVEFLVSFYNNEISEKSEIFDDQFSVERPDGSNFTLKIRSTKLEDSAMYFCASSATLYGYTFGSGTRLTVV.

CDR3 nucleotide sequence: TGCAGCGTTTTGGCAGGGGGCGTGAGTGGCTACACCTTC. Its translation is CSVLAGGVSGYTF. The chain carries TRBV29-1 and TRBJ1-2; 8 nucleotides align to TRBD1. This CDR3 has 13 amino acids. Germline CDR1 is SQVTM and CDR2 is ANQGSEA. V lost 5 bases, J lost 7 bases, and 9 bases stayed unmatched.

This clone was detected once. This sequence joins TRBV19 and TRBJ2-1; 11 nucleotides match TRBD2. CDR1 is LNHDA and CDR2 is SQIVND in the germline V gene (reference sequence). The CDR3 has 18 amino acids. The junction had 10 bases not matched to a gene; V was cut back by 2 bases and J by 4 bases. The DNA of the CDR3 is TGTGCCAGTAGTATACTTCCGGTGATAGCGGGGGGGTACAATGAGCAGTTCTTC. Amino acid sequence: CASSILPVIAGGYNEQFF.

The CDR3 region is CASSFSSSGANVLTF. The CDR3 DNA follows: TGCGCCAGCAGCTTTAGCAGCTCTGGGGCCAACGTCCTGACTTTC. The chain recombines TRBV5-1 with TRBJ2-6; D is unresolved. The CDR3 is made up of 15 amino acids. The V gene's germline CDR1 is SGHRS and CDR2 YFSETQ. The V end lost 2 bases, the J end lost 0 bases, and 6 bases lay between the germline ends.

Points on this clone: This sample also contains other DNA sequences that code for the same CDR3. The chain recombines TRBV5-6 with TRBJ1-5; D possibly corresponds to TRBD1 (6 bases). The CDR3 is made up of 15 amino acids. The germline V and J ends were trimmed by 2 bases and 0 bases, with 9 bases remaining between them. Germline V CDR1 and CDR2: SGHDT, YYEEEE. The CDR3 nucleotides read TGTGCCAGCAGCTTACAGGGTTATAGCAATCAGCCCCAGCATTTT. Protein sequence: CASSLQGYSNQPQHF.

V and J are TRBV18 and TRBJ2-1, with 8 bases matching TRBD2. CDR1 and CDR2 from the germline V gene are KGHSH and LQKENI. CDR3 length: 15 amino acids. The trim removed 0 bases at V and 7 bases at J, leaving 5 bases unmatched. The CDR3 loop is CASSPPIGGGNEQFF. In nucleotides, the CDR3 is TGTGCCAGCTCACCACCGATCGGGGGGGGAAATGAGCAGTTCTTC.

The V and J genes are TRBV27 and TRBJ2-7, with 12 bases identical to TRBD2. V was clipped by 8 bases and J by 4 bases; unmatched bases: 9. CDR3 length equals 15 residues. The V gene's germline CDR1 is MNHEY and CDR2 SMNVEV (reference sequence). CDR3 sequence reads: CASGRRTSGTYEQYF. For the CDR3, the DNA is TGTGCCAGCGGACGCCGGACTAGCGGGACTTACGAGCAGTACTTC.

This chain joins TRBV6-5 and TRBJ2-7; 9 positions agree with TRBD1. V dropped 8 bases and J dropped 6; count of bases not matched to a gene: 11. The CDR3 totals 14 residues. Looked up from germline, CDR1 is MNHEY and CDR2 is SVGAGI. The CDR3 sequence is CASSSGTGSSEQYF. CDR3 coding DNA: TGTGCCAGCTCATCCGGGACAGGGAGTTCCGAGCAGTACTTC.

The V call is TRBV5-8, the J call TRBJ2-3; the D gene is possibly TRBD2 (6 bases). CDR1 is SGHTS, CDR2 YDEGEE, per germline. V gave up 4 bases and J gave up 1 base, with 19 bases separating them. The CDR3 is made up of 17 amino acids. The CDR3 coding sequence is TGTGCCAGCAGCGGAGGGTGGGGGTCCAGCGGCACAGATACGCAGTATTTT. Amino acid sequence: CASSGGWGSSGTDTQYF.

The chain joins TRBV7-2 to TRBJ2-7; 8 positions agree with TRBD1. This CDR3 has 14 residues. From germline, CDR1 is SGHTA and CDR2 FQGNSA. With V trimmed by 5 bases and J by 2 bases, 5 bases remained unmatched. The CDR3 DNA is TGTGCCAGCAGCCCAGGACAGGGTACCTACGAGCAGTACTTC. It codes for CASSPGQGTYEQYF.

The chain couples TRBV10-1 to TRBJ2-2, with a weak D call TRBD1 (5 bases). Germline lookup yields CDR1 WNHNN and CDR2 SYGVQD (reference sequence). This CDR3 comprises 15 residues. V was cut by 5 bases and J by 7 bases, with 17 bases left in between. The chain's CDR3 is CASSPGRLGVGELFF. The DNA for the CDR3 is TGCGCCAGCAGTCCGGGTCGGCTAGGGGTCGGGGAGCTGTTTTTT.